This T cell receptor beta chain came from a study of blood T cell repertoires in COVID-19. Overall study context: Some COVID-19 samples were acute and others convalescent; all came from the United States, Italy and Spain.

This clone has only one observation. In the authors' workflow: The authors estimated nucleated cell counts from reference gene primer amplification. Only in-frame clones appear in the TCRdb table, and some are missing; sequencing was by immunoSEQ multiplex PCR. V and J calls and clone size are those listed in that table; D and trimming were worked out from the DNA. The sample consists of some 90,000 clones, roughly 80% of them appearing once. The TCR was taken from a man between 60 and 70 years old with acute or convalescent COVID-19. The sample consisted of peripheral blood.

The CDR3 here is CASSLPGLAGVNEQFF. The CDR3 region has the DNA TGTGCCAGCAGCTTACCGGGACTAGCGGGGGTTAATGAGCAGTTCTTC. This chain uses TRBV5-4 with TRBJ2-1, with TRBD2 matching over 14 bases. The V gene end was trimmed by 2 bases and the J gene end by 7 bases; junction bases not matched to a gene: 5. Germline-derived CDR1 and CDR2 are SGHNT and YYREEE (reference sequence). The CDR3 totals 16 residues.